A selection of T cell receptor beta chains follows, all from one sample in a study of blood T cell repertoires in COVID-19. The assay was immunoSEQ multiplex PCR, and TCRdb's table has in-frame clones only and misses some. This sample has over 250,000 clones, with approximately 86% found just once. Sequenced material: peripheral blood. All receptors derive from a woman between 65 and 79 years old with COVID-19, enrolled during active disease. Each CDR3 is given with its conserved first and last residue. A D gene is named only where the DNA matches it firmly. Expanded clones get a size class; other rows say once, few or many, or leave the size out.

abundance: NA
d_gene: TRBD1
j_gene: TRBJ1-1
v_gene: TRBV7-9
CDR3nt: TGTGCCAGCAGCCCCGACAGGGATGAAGCTTTCTTT
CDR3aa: CASSPDRDEAFF

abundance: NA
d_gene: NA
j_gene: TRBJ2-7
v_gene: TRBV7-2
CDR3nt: TGTGCCAGCAGCACACGGGCGGGTTCCTACGAGCAGTACTTC
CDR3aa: CASSTRAGSYEQYF

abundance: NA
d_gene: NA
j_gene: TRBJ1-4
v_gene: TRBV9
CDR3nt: TGTGCCAGCAGCGTCCAGGGTGCTAATGAAAAACTGTTTTTT
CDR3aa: CASSVQGANEKLFF

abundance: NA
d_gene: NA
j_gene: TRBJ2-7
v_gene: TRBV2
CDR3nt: TGTGCCAGCAGTGAGAGGGCAGAAACCTACGAGCAGTACTTC
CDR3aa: CASSERAETYEQYF

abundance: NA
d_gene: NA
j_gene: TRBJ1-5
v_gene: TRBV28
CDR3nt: TGTGCCAGCAGCCTGGCAGGGGATAGCAATCAGCCCCAGCATTTT
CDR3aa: CASSLAGDSNQPQHF

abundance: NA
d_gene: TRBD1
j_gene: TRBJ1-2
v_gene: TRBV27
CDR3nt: TGTGCCAGCGGGACAGGGCCTAACTATGGCTACACCTTC
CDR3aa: CASGTGPNYGYTF

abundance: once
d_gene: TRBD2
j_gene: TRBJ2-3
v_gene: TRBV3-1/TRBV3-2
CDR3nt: TGTGCCAGCAGCCCGAGGACTAGCGGGGGGTGCACAGATACGCAGTATTTT
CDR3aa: CASSPRTSGGCTDTQYF

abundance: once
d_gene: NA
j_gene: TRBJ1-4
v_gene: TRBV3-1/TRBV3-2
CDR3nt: TGTGCCAGCAGCCAAGTAAGAGGGTCGAGTGAAAAACTGTTTTTT
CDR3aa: CASSQVRGSSEKLFF

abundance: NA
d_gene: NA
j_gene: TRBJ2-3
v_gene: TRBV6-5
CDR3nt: TGTGCCAGCACCGGAAGACGGGGGTTGACAGATACGCAGTATTTT
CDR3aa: CASTGRRGLTDTQYF

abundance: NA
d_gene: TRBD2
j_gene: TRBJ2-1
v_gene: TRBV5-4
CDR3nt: TGTGCCAGCACCACTAGCGGGGGGCCCGGCGATGAGCAGTTCTTC
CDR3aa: CASTTSGGPGDEQFF

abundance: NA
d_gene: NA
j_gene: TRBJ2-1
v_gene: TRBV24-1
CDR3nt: TGTGCCACCAGTGGGTCTGGAGGCTACAATGAGCAGTTCTTC
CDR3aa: CATSGSGGYNEQFF

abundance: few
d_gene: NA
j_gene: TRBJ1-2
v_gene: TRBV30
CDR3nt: TGTGCCTGGAGTCACTCAACAGGGTATGGCTACACCTTC
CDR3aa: CAWSHSTGYGYTF

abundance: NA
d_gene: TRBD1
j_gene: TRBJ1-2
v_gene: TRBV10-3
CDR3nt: TGTGCCATCAGTGCAGGGACAGCATTTGGCTACACCTTC
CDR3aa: CAISAGTAFGYTF

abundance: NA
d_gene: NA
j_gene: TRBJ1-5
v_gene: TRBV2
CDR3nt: TGTGCCAGCAGTGGGGGAGAAAACAATCAGCCCCAGCATTTT
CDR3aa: CASSGGENNQPQHF

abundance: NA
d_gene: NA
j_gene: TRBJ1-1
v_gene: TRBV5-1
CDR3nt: TGCGCCAGCAGCTTGTATGGGCAGGGTGCAGCTTTCTTT
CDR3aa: CASSLYGQGAAFF

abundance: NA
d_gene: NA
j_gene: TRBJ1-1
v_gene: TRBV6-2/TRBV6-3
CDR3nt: TGTGCCAGCAGTTACCCCGCAACAGGGCGGACTGAAGCTTTCTTT
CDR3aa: CASSYPATGRTEAFF

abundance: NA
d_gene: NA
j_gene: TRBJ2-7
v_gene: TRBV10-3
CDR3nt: TGTGCCACCAAGGATGGACAGTACTACGAGCAGTACTTC
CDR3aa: CATKDGQYYEQYF

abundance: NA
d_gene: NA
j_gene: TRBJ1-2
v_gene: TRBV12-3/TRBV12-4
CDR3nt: TGTGCCAGCAGTTTTCAGGGTGGGGATGGCTACACCTTC
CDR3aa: CASSFQGGDGYTF

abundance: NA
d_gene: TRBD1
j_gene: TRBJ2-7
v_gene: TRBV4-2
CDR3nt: TGTGCCAGCAGCCAAATAGGGGACAGCCTAAGCTCCTACGAGCAGTACTTC
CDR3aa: CASSQIGDSLSSYEQYF

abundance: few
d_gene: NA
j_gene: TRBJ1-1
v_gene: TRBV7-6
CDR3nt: TGTGCCAGCAGCCTTTCGGCAGGCGGGGTAATTGAAGCTTTCTTT
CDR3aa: CASSLSAGGVIEAFF

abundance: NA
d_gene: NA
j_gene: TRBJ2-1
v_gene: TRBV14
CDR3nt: TGTGCCAGCAGCCAAGTAAGGGGGAATGAGCAGTTCTTC
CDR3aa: CASSQVRGNEQFF

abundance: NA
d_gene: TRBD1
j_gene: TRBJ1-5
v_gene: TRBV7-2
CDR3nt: TGTGCCAGCAGCTCAGGACAGGGGCCTTATAGCAATCAGCCCCAGCATTTT
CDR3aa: CASSSGQGPYSNQPQHF

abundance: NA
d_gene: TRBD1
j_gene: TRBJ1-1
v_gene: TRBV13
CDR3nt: TGTGCCAGCAGCTCGGGACAGAGAAGTGAAGCTTTCTTT
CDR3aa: CASSSGQRSEAFF

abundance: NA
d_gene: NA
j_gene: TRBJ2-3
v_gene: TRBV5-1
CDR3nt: TGCGCCAGCAGCTTGGCGACAGGGAGGACAGATACGCAGTATTTT
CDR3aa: CASSLATGRTDTQYF

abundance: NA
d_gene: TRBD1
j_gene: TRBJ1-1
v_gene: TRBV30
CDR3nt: TGTGCCTGGGAGACAGGGGGCTGGGACACTGAAGCTTTCTTT
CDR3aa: CAWETGGWDTEAFF

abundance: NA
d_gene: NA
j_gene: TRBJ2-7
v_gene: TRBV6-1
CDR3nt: TGTGCCAGCAGTGAAGAAGACAGTTACTACGAGCAGTACTTC
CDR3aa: CASSEEDSYYEQYF

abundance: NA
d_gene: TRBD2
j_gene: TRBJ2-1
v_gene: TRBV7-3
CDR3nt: TGTGCCAGCAGCTCCGGACTAGCGGGGGTTAGTGAGCAGTTCTTC
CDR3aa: CASSSGLAGVSEQFF

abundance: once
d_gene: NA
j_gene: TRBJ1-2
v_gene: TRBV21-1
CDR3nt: TGTGCCAGCATTCCCAGGGGGCCCCTACGCGGCTATGGCTACACCTTC
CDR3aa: CASIPRGPLRGYGYTF

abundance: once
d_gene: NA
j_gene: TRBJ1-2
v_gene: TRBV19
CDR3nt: TGTGCCTCTACCTCGGGAGGCGGCTACACCTTC
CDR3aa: CASTSGGGYTF

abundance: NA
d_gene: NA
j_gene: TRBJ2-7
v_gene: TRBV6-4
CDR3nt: TGTGCCAGCAGTGAGACTCCCCGGGGCGAGCAGTACTTC
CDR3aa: CASSETPRGEQYF

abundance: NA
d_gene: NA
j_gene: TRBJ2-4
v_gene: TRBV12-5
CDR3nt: TGTGCTAGTGGTTTGATCCTCACCGGGACTGAAATAGCCAAAAACATTCAGTACTTC
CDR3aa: CASGLILTGTEIAKNIQYF

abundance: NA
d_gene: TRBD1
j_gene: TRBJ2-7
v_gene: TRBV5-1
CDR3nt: TGCGCCAGCAGCTTGGGGGGGACAGATCCAGCCTACGAGCAGTACTTC
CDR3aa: CASSLGGTDPAYEQYF

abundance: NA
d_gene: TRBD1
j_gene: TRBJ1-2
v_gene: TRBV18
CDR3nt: TGTGCCAGCTCACCCTCAGGGGGCGAGACTTACGGGGCTAACTATGGCTACACCTTC
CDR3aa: CASSPSGGETYGANYGYTF

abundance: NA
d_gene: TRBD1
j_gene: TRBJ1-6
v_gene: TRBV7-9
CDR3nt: TGTGCCAGCAGCTCAACGGGACAGGGGAATTCACCCCTCCACTTT
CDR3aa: CASSSTGQGNSPLHF

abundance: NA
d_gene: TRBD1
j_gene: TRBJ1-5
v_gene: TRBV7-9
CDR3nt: TGTGCCAGCAGCCGTGGGACAGAACGCAATCAGCCCCAGCATTTT
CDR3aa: CASSRGTERNQPQHF

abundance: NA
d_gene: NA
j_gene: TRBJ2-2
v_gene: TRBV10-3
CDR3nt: TGTGCCATCAGTGTCCCAGGGGCGCGGGGGATGGTCGGGGAGCTGTTTTTT
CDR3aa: CAISVPGARGMVGELFF

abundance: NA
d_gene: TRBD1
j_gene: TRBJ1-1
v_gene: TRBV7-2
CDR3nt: TGTGCCAGCAGCCTAGGACAGGGGAGCACTGAAGCTTTCTTT
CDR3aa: CASSLGQGSTEAFF